What follows is one T cell receptor (beta chain) and its context. The antigen this receptor binds is unknown. Qualities for individual bases were not recorded, and no much larger clone is one base off. This entry is derived from a study of blood T cell repertoires in COVID-19 (TCRdb year 2020). For context, the study as a whole: Samples covering the acute and convalescent phases of COVID-19 were provided by collaborators in the United States, Italy and Spain. The prospective study material was composed of cDNA or gDNA derived from T cells, B-cell-depleted T cells, or PBMCs. Deeply sampled blood TCRbeta repertoires from subjects exposed to, actively infected with, or recovered from COVID-19 were included in the dataset. The repertoires were released in a freely available public database meant as a resource for research on the immune response to SARS-CoV-2. Samples came from the ongoing ImmuneRACE study (first 160 participants) plus 1,254 subjects from 6 global collaborators. A de-identified subject ID, COVID-19 status, age in years and sex were almost always included in the sample metadata. Where available, HLA class I and class II types were taken from metadata supplied by the sample provider and were not determined by assay-based typing. The study at large found these results: Clinical and demographic metadata were provided uncurated, with the amount varying by source and participant.

The germline V gene (reference sequence) sets CDR1 to SEHNR and CDR2 to FQNEAQ. Cut back by 5 bases and 7 bases, the V and J ends lie 8 bases apart. The CDR3, cysteine through phenylalanine, is 11 amino acids long. Just the 33-base CDR3 DNA is kept, in frame starting at base 1. TCRbeta CDR3 regions were amplified from genomic DNA using the immunoSEQ Assay, a bias-controlled multiplex PCR. The source study handled its data this way. Nucleated cell counts per sample were estimated from amplification of reference gene primers within the assay. To quantify the absolute abundance of each unique TCRbeta CDR3 rearrangement, sequence reads were collapsed and filtered. For each sample, productive Simpson clonality was calculated as the square root of Simpson's diversity index over productive rearrangements. TCRdb carries this immuneACCESS record with in-frame sequences only. Its versions omit some clonotypes, under half of them owing to an unresolved V gene in the studies checked, with the rest unexplained. V, J and clone size are taken as reported in that table, and D and trimming were inferred from the DNA itself. This sample has fewer than 400,000 clones in its table, and roughly 87% of those were observed once. 8.5% to 10% of the sample is held by the ten biggest clonotypes.

Participants in the prospective study were aged about 18 to 89 years, lived in under 30 United States geographic areas, and enrolled through a virtual design. In the prospective study, participants were assigned to cohorts based on the clinical history participants reported in a screening survey and a study questionnaire. Recovered participants in ImmuneRACE Cohort 3 were defined as having two consecutive negative NP/OP PCR tests, clearance from a healthcare professional, or resolution of symptoms. In the prospective study, mobile phlebotomists collected whole blood, serum and a nasopharyngeal or oropharyngeal swab from each participant. Participants in the prospective study had the option to provide additional blood draws and questionnaires over a roughly 2-month period. Prospective study blood samples were shipped either frozen or at room temperature before DNA extraction.

The TCR was taken from a woman under 30 who had recovered from COVID-19. The V and J genes are TRBV7-9 and TRBJ1-2, with the D gene too uncertain to name. The sequencing sample was made of PBMCs or T cells enriched from blood (not recorded which). The bases read TGTGCCAGCAGCCGACTGGGTGGCTACACCTTC. Translation gives CASSRLGGYTF. Full variable domain (CDR3 extended with the reference TRBV7-9 and TRBJ1-2 proteins): DTGVSQNPRHKITKRGQNVTFRCDPISEHNRLYWYRQTLGQGPEFLTYFQNEAQLEKSRLLSDRFSAERPKGSFSTLEIQRTEQGDSAMYLCASSRLGGYTFGSGTRLTVV.